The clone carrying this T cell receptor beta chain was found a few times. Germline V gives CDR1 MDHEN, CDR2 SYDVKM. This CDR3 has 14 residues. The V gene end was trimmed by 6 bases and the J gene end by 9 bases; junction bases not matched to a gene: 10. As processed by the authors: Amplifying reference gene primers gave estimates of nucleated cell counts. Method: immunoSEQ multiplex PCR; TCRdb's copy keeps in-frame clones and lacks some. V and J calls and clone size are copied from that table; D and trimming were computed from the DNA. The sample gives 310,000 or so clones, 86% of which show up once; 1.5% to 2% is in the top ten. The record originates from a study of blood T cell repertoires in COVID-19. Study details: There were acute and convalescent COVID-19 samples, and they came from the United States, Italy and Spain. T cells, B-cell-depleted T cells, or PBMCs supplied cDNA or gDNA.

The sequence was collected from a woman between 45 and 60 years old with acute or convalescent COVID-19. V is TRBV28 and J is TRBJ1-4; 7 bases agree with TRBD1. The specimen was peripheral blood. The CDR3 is CASSDRALLKKLFF. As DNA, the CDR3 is TGTGCCAGCAGCGACAGGGCGCTTCTGAAAAAACTGTTTTTT.